This T cell receptor (beta chain) comes out of a study of cytomegalovirus exposure and HLA in healthy donors. CDR1 and CDR2 from the germline V gene are MNHNS and SASEGT. This CDR3 has 15 residues. Between the trimmed V and J ends, which lost 5 bases and 0 bases, there was a span of 13 bases. PCR used 60 Vbeta primers and 13 Jbeta primers. This table comes from immunoSEQ multiplex PCR, and its TCRdb copy is limited to in-frame clones, with some not included. Of 150,000 to 200,000 clones in the sample, 78% were seen once. The chain joins TRBV6-1 to TRBJ1-2; D remains ambiguous. This receptor was taken from a woman in her forties or fifties in good health and CMV-seropositive. The sequenced sample consisted of PBMCs. CDR3 in DNA: TGTGCCAGCAGTCCAGCCGGGTTAGCTAACTATGGCTACACCTTC. Translated, it gives CASSPAGLANYGYTF.